A selection of T cell receptor beta chains follows, all from one sample in a study of preoperative IRX-2 immunotherapy in early breast cancer. Only in-frame clones appear in the TCRdb table, and some are missing; sequencing was by immunoSEQ multiplex PCR. The sample includes about 98,000 clones, 75% to 90% of them seen just once. The sequenced sample was tumor tissue, obtained after IRX-2 immunotherapy. The receptor set was obtained from a human donor with breast cancer. The CDR3 runs from the conserved cysteine through the conserved F or W. D genes are given only for firm matches. Size values are once, few and many counts, or a class for expanded clones, and some rows have none.

abundance: NA; d_gene: TRBD1; v_gene: TRBV19; j_gene: TRBJ2-2; CDR3aa: CATQTQGPGELFF; CDR3nt: TGTGCCACCCAGACACAGGGGCCCGGGGAGCTGTTTTTT
abundance: NA; d_gene: TRBD2; v_gene: TRBV30; j_gene: TRBJ2-1; CDR3aa: CAWRPVLAGGRRYNEQFF; CDR3nt: TGTGCCTGGAGACCCGTACTAGCGGGGGGGCGTCGATACAATGAGCAGTTCTTC
abundance: NA; d_gene: NA; v_gene: TRBV29-1; j_gene: TRBJ1-4; CDR3aa: CSVEGSAGSIREKLFF; CDR3nt: TGCAGCGTTGAAGGCTCGGCAGGGAGTATACGTGAAAAACTGTTTTTT
abundance: NA; d_gene: NA; v_gene: TRBV29-1; j_gene: TRBJ2-3; CDR3aa: CSVLKSQGSDTQYF; CDR3nt: TGCAGCGTTCTCAAATCCCAGGGGTCAGATACGCAGTATTTT
abundance: NA; d_gene: TRBD1; v_gene: TRBV12-5; j_gene: TRBJ2-5; CDR3aa: CASALGDRGAQETQYF; CDR3nt: TGTGCTAGTGCTTTAGGGGACAGGGGAGCCCAAGAGACCCAGTACTTC
abundance: NA; d_gene: TRBD2; v_gene: TRBV6-8; j_gene: TRBJ2-1; CDR3aa: CASLTSGRGNEQFF; CDR3nt: TGTGCCAGTCTCACTAGCGGGAGGGGGAATGAGCAGTTCTTC
abundance: NA; d_gene: TRBD1; v_gene: TRBV6-8; j_gene: TRBJ1-1; CDR3aa: CASSYGGTGMHTEAFF; CDR3nt: TGTGCCAGCAGTTACGGCGGGACAGGGATGCACACTGAAGCTTTCTTT
abundance: NA; d_gene: TRBD1; v_gene: TRBV6-8; j_gene: TRBJ2-2; CDR3aa: CASSYSQGAGELFF; CDR3nt: TGTGCCAGCAGTTACTCACAGGGGGCCGGGGAGCTGTTTTTT
abundance: NA; d_gene: TRBD2; v_gene: TRBV6-8; j_gene: TRBJ2-1; CDR3aa: CASMRSGDHNEQFF; CDR3nt: TGTGCCAGCATGCGTAGCGGGGACCACAATGAGCAGTTCTTC
abundance: NA; d_gene: NA; v_gene: TRBV28; j_gene: TRBJ2-6; CDR3aa: CASSFGTSSGANVLTF; CDR3nt: TGTGCCAGCAGTTTTGGGACTTCCTCTGGGGCCAACGTCCTGACTTTC
abundance: NA; d_gene: NA; v_gene: TRBV28; j_gene: TRBJ2-7; CDR3aa: CASRLPGQSYEQYF; CDR3nt: TGTGCCAGTCGCCTTCCGGGACAATCCTACGAGCAGTACTTC
abundance: NA; d_gene: NA; v_gene: TRBV28; j_gene: TRBJ2-1; CDR3aa: CASSSYRSGGSSYNEQFF; CDR3nt: TGTGCCAGCAGTTCGTACCGGTCGGGGGGCAGCTCCTACAATGAGCAGTTCTTC
abundance: NA; d_gene: NA; v_gene: TRBV23-1; j_gene: TRBJ1-5; CDR3aa: CASSLEGEGQPQHF; CDR3nt: TGCGCCAGCAGCTTGGAGGGGGAGGGTCAGCCCCAGCATTTT
abundance: NA; d_gene: TRBD1; v_gene: TRBV18; j_gene: TRBJ2-1; CDR3aa: CASSPLQGVDNEQFF; CDR3nt: TGTGCCAGCTCACCACTCCAGGGGGTTGACAATGAGCAGTTCTTC
abundance: NA; d_gene: NA; v_gene: TRBV10-2; j_gene: TRBJ2-2; CDR3aa: CASRIASSGELFF; CDR3nt: TGCGCCAGCAGAATTGCTAGCTCCGGGGAGCTGTTTTTT
abundance: once; d_gene: NA; v_gene: TRBV19; j_gene: TRBJ1-5; CDR3aa: CASGLSYQPQHF; CDR3nt: TGTGCCAGTGGCCTGAGTTATCAGCCCCAGCATTTT
abundance: NA; d_gene: NA; v_gene: TRBV19; j_gene: TRBJ2-1; CDR3aa: CASSNPGRVVNEQFF; CDR3nt: TGTGCCAGTAGTAATCCCGGGAGAGTTGTGAATGAGCAGTTCTTC
abundance: NA; d_gene: TRBD2; v_gene: TRBV27; j_gene: TRBJ2-2; CDR3aa: CASSLTGSSGRAAELFF; CDR3nt: TGTGCCAGCAGTTTAACCGGTAGTAGCGGGAGGGCCGCGGAGCTGTTTTTT
abundance: NA; d_gene: NA; v_gene: TRBV15; j_gene: TRBJ1-5; CDR3aa: CATSRDNTGRNQPQHF; CDR3nt: TGTGCCACCAGCAGAGACAACACGGGTCGGAATCAGCCCCAGCATTTT
abundance: NA; d_gene: NA; v_gene: TRBV28; j_gene: TRBJ1-5; CDR3aa: CASSLVSFVGNQPQHF; CDR3nt: TGTGCCAGCAGTTTAGTTTCATTCGTTGGCAATCAGCCCCAGCATTTT
abundance: NA; d_gene: TRBD1; v_gene: TRBV29-1; j_gene: TRBJ1-2; CDR3aa: CSVRTGDYGYTF; CDR3nt: TGCAGCGTCAGGACAGGGGACTATGGCTACACCTTC
abundance: NA; d_gene: TRBD2; v_gene: TRBV7-1; j_gene: TRBJ2-3; CDR3aa: CASRGIAGSGTDTQYF; CDR3nt: TGTGCCAGCAGGGGAATAGCGGGAAGCGGCACAGATACGCAGTATTTT
abundance: NA; d_gene: NA; v_gene: TRBV2; j_gene: TRBJ1-5; CDR3aa: CASTEPGQPQHF; CDR3nt: TGTGCCAGCACTGAACCGGGCCAGCCCCAGCATTTT
abundance: NA; d_gene: TRBD1; v_gene: TRBV10-3; j_gene: TRBJ2-7; CDR3aa: CAISESGQSLEQYF; CDR3nt: TGTGCCATCAGTGAGTCGGGACAGAGTCTCGAGCAGTACTTC
abundance: few; d_gene: NA; v_gene: TRBV16; j_gene: TRBJ1-2; CDR3aa: CASSREWAGPGF; CDR3nt: TGTGCCAGCAGCCGAGAATGGGCTGGACCAGGCTTC
abundance: NA; d_gene: NA; v_gene: TRBV5-1; j_gene: TRBJ1-5; CDR3aa: CASSLGGLVNQPQHF; CDR3nt: TGCGCCAGCAGCTTGGGGGGGCTGGTCAATCAGCCCCAGCATTTT
abundance: NA; d_gene: NA; v_gene: TRBV6-4; j_gene: TRBJ2-1; CDR3aa: CASSYSSEQFF; CDR3nt: TGTGCCAGCAGTTACTCGAGTGAGCAGTTCTTC
abundance: NA; d_gene: TRBD1; v_gene: TRBV28; j_gene: TRBJ1-1; CDR3aa: CASVPRGPSTEAFF; CDR3nt: TGTGCCAGCGTACCGAGGGGGCCCTCCACTGAAGCTTTCTTT
abundance: NA; d_gene: TRBD2; v_gene: TRBV7-6; j_gene: TRBJ2-7; CDR3aa: CASSHRTSGNLRLISYEQYF; CDR3nt: TGTGCCAGCAGCCACCGGACTAGCGGGAACTTACGCCTTATCTCCTACGAGCAGTACTTC
abundance: NA; d_gene: TRBD1; v_gene: TRBV4-1; j_gene: TRBJ2-2; CDR3aa: CASSQVVKTGSVTGELFF; CDR3nt: TGCGCCAGCAGCCAAGTCGTTAAGACAGGGTCGGTCACCGGGGAGCTGTTTTTT
abundance: NA; d_gene: NA; v_gene: TRBV6-8; j_gene: TRBJ1-5; CDR3aa: CASSDAGGNQPQHF; CDR3nt: TGTGCCAGCAGTGATGCGGGGGGCAATCAGCCCCAGCATTTT
abundance: NA; d_gene: TRBD1; v_gene: TRBV6-8; j_gene: TRBJ2-2; CDR3aa: CASRRSPGQGSTGELFF; CDR3nt: TGTGCCAGCCGGAGGTCTCCGGGACAGGGTTCCACCGGGGAGCTGTTTTTT
abundance: NA; d_gene: TRBD1; v_gene: TRBV12-5; j_gene: TRBJ1-6; CDR3aa: CASTRDSNNSPLHF; CDR3nt: TGTGCCAGCACGAGGGACAGTAATAATTCACCCCTCCACTTT
abundance: NA; d_gene: NA; v_gene: TRBV28; j_gene: TRBJ1-2; CDR3aa: CASSLFPVLGGAEGYTF; CDR3nt: TGTGCCAGCAGTTTATTCCCCGTGTTAGGGGGGGCTGAGGGCTACACCTTC
abundance: NA; d_gene: NA; v_gene: TRBV12-5; j_gene: TRBJ1-3; CDR3aa: CASGRDRIIYF; CDR3nt: TGTGCTAGTGGCAGAGACAGGATCATATATTTT
abundance: NA; d_gene: NA; v_gene: TRBV27; j_gene: TRBJ2-3; CDR3aa: CASSLLVGVSFSDTQYF; CDR3nt: TGTGCCAGCAGTCTATTGGTAGGGGTGTCCTTTAGCGATACGCAGTATTTT
abundance: NA; d_gene: NA; v_gene: TRBV15; j_gene: TRBJ2-3; CDR3aa: CATSRDGPPQWDTQYF; CDR3nt: TGTGCCACCAGCAGAGATGGCCCTCCCCAATGGGATACGCAGTATTTT
abundance: NA; d_gene: TRBD1; v_gene: TRBV28; j_gene: TRBJ1-4; CDR3aa: CASSLLGQKGEKLFF; CDR3nt: TGTGCCAGCAGTTTATTGGGACAGAAGGGTGAAAAACTGTTTTTT
abundance: NA; d_gene: NA; v_gene: TRBV1; j_gene: TRBJ1-5; CDR3aa: CASRRTFAEDQPQHF; CDR3nt: TGCGCCAGCAGACGAACGTTCGCAGAGGACCAGCCCCAGCATTTT
abundance: NA; d_gene: NA; v_gene: TRBV6-8; j_gene: TRBJ1-2; CDR3aa: CASSPWGNYGYTF; CDR3nt: TGTGCCAGCAGCCCTTGGGGGAACTATGGCTACACCTTC
abundance: NA; d_gene: TRBD1; v_gene: TRBV6-8; j_gene: TRBJ1-1; CDR3aa: CASRLRTGTTEAFF; CDR3nt: TGTGCCAGCAGACTAAGGACAGGGACTACTGAAGCTTTCTTT
abundance: NA; d_gene: TRBD1; v_gene: TRBV5-1; j_gene: TRBJ2-1; CDR3aa: CASSLATRQGVIEQFF; CDR3nt: TGCGCCAGCAGCTTGGCCACGAGACAGGGTGTGATTGAGCAGTTCTTC